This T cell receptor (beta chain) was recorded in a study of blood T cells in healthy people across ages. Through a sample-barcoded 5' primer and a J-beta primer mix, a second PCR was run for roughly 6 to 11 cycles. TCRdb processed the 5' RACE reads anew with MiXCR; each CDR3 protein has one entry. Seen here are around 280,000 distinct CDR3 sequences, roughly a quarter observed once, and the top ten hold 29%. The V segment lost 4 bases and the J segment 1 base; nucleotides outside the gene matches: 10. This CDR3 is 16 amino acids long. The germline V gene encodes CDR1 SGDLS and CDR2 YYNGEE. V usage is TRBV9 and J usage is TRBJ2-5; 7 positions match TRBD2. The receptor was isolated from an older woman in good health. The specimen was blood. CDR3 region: CASSPRGGPRQETQYF. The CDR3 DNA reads TGTGCCAGCAGCCCCCGCGGGGGACCCCGCCAAGAGACCCAGTACTTC.